The clone carrying this T cell receptor beta chain was detected only a few times. The sample comes from a study of T-cell memory formation after mild COVID-19. The CDR3 contains 18 residues. With 4 bases clipped from V and 3 bases from J, the junction kept 11 bases outside the gene matches. Via MiXCR, TCRdb re-called the 5' RACE reads, giving one row per CDR3 protein. The table lists roughly 620,000 distinct CDR3 sequences, more than 15% of them singletons, with approximately 12% in the top ten. The sample consisted of PBMCs or a T cell subset sorted from them (not recorded which). The source is an adult woman who had mild COVID-19 (a few samples of this study predate the infection). Cell type and time point are not known. The chain employs TRBV12-3 or TRBV12-4 and TRBJ2-1; 11 bases align to TRBD2. The CDR3 reads CASSSVTLLAGVYNEQFF. CDR3 DNA sequence: TGTGCCAGCAGTTCCGTTACACTACTAGCGGGGGTCTACAATGAGCAGTTCTTC.